The 5 T cell receptor beta chains below were found in one sample sequenced in a study of T cells in Graves' hyperthyroidism and ophthalmopathy. It was RNA transcripts that yielded the amplified TCR beta CDR3 regions. The study used the HTBI primer set for a first-round RT-PCR of the TCR CDR3. TCRdb redid the calling of the multiplex PCR reads with MiXCR, one entry per CDR3 protein. This sample has under 600,000 distinct CDR3 sequences, with about a sixth found just once. The sequenced material came from blood. Receptors were obtained from a woman in her thirties or forties with Graves' ophthalmopathy.

This clonotype showed up just once. The rearrangement uses TRBV9 and TRBJ2-3; either TRBD1 or TRBD2 may supply D (5 bases each). Trimming left V 3 bases short and J 0 bases short, with 11 bases between. CDR1 is SGDLS, CDR2 YYNGEE, per germline. This CDR3 is built from 15 residues. The CDR3 here is CASSDGTASTDTQYF. CDR3 nucleotides: TGTGCCAGCAGCGATGGGACGGCTAGCACAGATACGCAGTATTTT. Together with reference TRBV9 and TRBJ2-3, the CDR3 gives the full variable domain: DSGVTQTPKHLITATGQRVTLRCSPRSGDLSVYWYQQSLDQGLQFLIQYYNGEERAKGNILERFSAQQFPDLHSELNLSSLELGDSALYFCASSDGTASTDTQYFGPGTRLTVL.

This clonotype was observed many times. The chain carries TRBV3-1 and TRBJ2-3; possible D gene TRBD1, 6 bases. This CDR3 has 16 residues. The germline V and J ends were trimmed by 5 bases and 2 bases, with 17 bases remaining between them. Germline loops: CDR1 LGHDT, CDR2 YNNKEL (reference sequence). The CDR3 region is CASSRGGHEITDTQYF. DNA of the CDR3: TGTGCCAGCAGCAGAGGGGGACACGAGATCACAGATACGCAGTATTTT.

A few counts support this clonotype. The V call is TRBV5-1, the J call TRBJ2-5; D perhaps matches TRBD1 (5 bases). The CDR3 loop spans 15 amino acids. Per germline, CDR1 SGHRS and CDR2 YFSETQ. The V and J ends lost 0 bases and 5 bases respectively, with 14 bases between them. CDR3 sequence reads: CASSLEGRLAETQYF. As DNA, the CDR3 is TGCGCCAGCAGCTTGGAGGGGCGGTTGGCGGAGACCCAGTACTTC.

DNA for the CDR3: TGTGCCAGCAACCCCAGCACACCCGGCCATACGCAGTATTTT. This sequence encodes CASNPSTPGHTQYF. This sequence joins TRBV12-3 or TRBV12-4 and TRBJ2-3, with D unclear. V was trimmed by 7 bases and J by 7 bases, leaving 18 bases between them. There are 14 residues in the CDR3.

This clonotype was seen ten or more times. This rearrangement joins TRBV2 to TRBJ2-4; D remains unclear. The CDR3 loop spans 12 amino acids. Germline V lookup: CDR1 SNHLY, CDR2 FYNNEI. V was cut by 5 bases and J by 6 bases, with 8 bases left in between. CDR3 DNA: TGTGCCAGCAGTACGAACGGAAACATTCAGTACTTC. Encoded protein: CASSTNGNIQYF.